A single sample is the source of the 19 T cell receptor beta chains below, sequenced in a study of response to subunit inactivated influenza vaccine. TCRdb re-called the RT-PCR reads with MiXCR, one entry per CDR3 protein. There are over 400,000 distinct CDR3 sequences in the sample; over 9.5% occur only once, and 12% lies in the top ten. The material was PBMCs from blood, obtained 40 to 50 days after vaccination. The receptors originated from a man between 45 and 60 years old who received an inactivated influenza vaccine.

This clonotype was seen only a few times. V gene TRBV20-1 combines with J gene TRBJ1-1; D call uncertain. V was pared by 0 bases and J by 1 base, with 9 bases between. The CDR3 runs 14 residues. Germline values: CDR1 DFQATT, CDR2 SNEGSKA (reference sequence). The CDR3 sequence is CSARDLRGNTEAFF. The CDR3 nucleotides read TGCAGTGCTAGAGATCTTCGGGGGAACACTGAAGCTTTCTTT.

The rearrangement links TRBV7-2 to TRBJ2-7, with 10 bases aligning to TRBD1. This CDR3 is 14 amino acids long. With V trimmed by 1 base and J by 6 bases, 3 bases remained unmatched. Germline V lookup: CDR1 SGHTA, CDR2 FQGNSA. The CDR3 is CASSLGGQGTEQYF. The CDR3 DNA reads TGTGCCAGCAGCTTAGGGGGACAGGGGACCGAGCAGTACTTC.

The V call is TRBV27, the J call TRBJ2-1; 7 nucleotides align to TRBD1. The V gene end was trimmed by 5 bases and the J gene end by 3 bases; junction bases not matched to a gene: 10. This CDR3 is built from 16 residues. CDR1 is MNHEY and CDR2 is SMNVEV in the germline V gene (reference sequence). The CDR3 nucleotides read TGTGCCAGCAGTACCCAAGTGGGACAGATCTACAATGAGCAGTTCTTC. It codes for CASSTQVGQIYNEQFF.

There are a few counts of this clonotype. The V gene is TRBV13, the J gene TRBJ2-1, with D tentatively TRBD2 (6 bases). The CDR3 totals 15 residues. Per the germline V gene, CDR1 is PRHDT and CDR2 is FYEKMQ (reference sequence). Trimming took off 1 base at V and 2 bases at J, with 9 bases between the two ends. The CDR3 DNA is TGTGCCAGCAGCTTAGAAGGACTAACCTACAATGAGCAGTTCTTC. This translates into CASSLEGLTYNEQFF.

V is TRBV12-3 or TRBV12-4 and J is TRBJ2-7, with D maybe TRBD1 (5 bases). The length of the CDR3 is 13 residues. V lost 3 bases to trimming and J lost 7 bases, with 13 bases between them. CDR3 coding DNA: TGTGCCAGCAGTTTGGGCCAAAGGGGAGAGCAGTACTTC. Amino acid sequence: CASSLGQRGEQYF.

This chain links TRBV6-5 with TRBJ2-5; D is unclear. CDR1 and CDR2 (germline): MNHEY, SVGAGI. The CDR3 runs 15 residues. V lost 2 bases and J 1 base, leaving 11 bases between the germline ends. CDR3 protein: CASSYLFDTQETQYF. In DNA form, the CDR3 reads TGTGCCAGCAGTTACCTCTTCGACACCCAAGAGACCCAGTACTTC.

This clonotype has more than one count but fewer than ten. The rearrangement links TRBV5-1 to TRBJ2-3; D may be TRBD1 or TRBD2 (5 bases each). The CDR3 sequence is 16 residues long. Germline CDR1 reads SGHRS; CDR2 reads YFSETQ. V lost 4 bases and J lost 3, with 18 bases in between. The CDR3: CASSPGDGPGTDTQYF. The CDR3 DNA follows: TGCGCCAGCAGCCCCGGGGACGGTCCGGGAACAGATACGCAGTATTTT.

A few counts support this clonotype. The V call is TRBV6-5, the J call TRBJ2-7; the match to TRBD1 covers 12 bases. CDR1 is MNHEY and CDR2 is SVGAGI in the germline V gene. The length of the CDR3 is 15 residues. Unmatched junction bases numbered 5, after V lost 2 bases and J lost 6 bases. This chain's CDR3 is CASSYTGTGGGEQYF. CDR3 DNA: TGTGCCAGCAGTTACACTGGGACAGGGGGCGGCGAGCAGTACTTC.

This clonotype was observed a few times. J is TRBJ2-1 and V is TRBV24-1; D not resolved. Germline V gene data show CDR1 as KGHDR and CDR2 as SFDVKD. This CDR3 has 13 amino acids. V was cut by 3 bases and J by 6 bases, with 8 bases left in between. The CDR3 region is CATSDTLRNEQFF. The CDR3 DNA is TGTGCCACCAGTGATACTCTACGCAATGAGCAGTTCTTC.

The genes are TRBV20-1 and TRBJ1-1; D perhaps matches TRBD1 (5 bases). Trimming removed 3 bases at V and 0 bases at J, with 11 bases between. This CDR3 has 14 residues. Germline lookup yields CDR1 DFQATT and CDR2 SNEGSKA (reference sequence). The CDR3 DNA sequence: TGCAGTGCTAGTACAGGACCCATGAACACTGAAGCTTTCTTT. Its translation: CSASTGPMNTEAFF.

This clonotype was counted many times. The genes are TRBV29-1 and TRBJ1-3; D is uncertain. The germline V and J ends were trimmed by 7 bases and 0 bases, with 10 bases remaining between them. Germline CDR1 SQVTM, CDR2 ANQGSEA. The CDR3 runs 13 residues. In DNA form, the CDR3 reads TGCAGCGCCAGGACTACCTCTGGAAACACCATATATTTT. Protein sequence: CSARTTSGNTIYF.

This clonotype has a handful of counts. The chain employs TRBV20-1 and TRBJ2-3; TRBD2 agrees at 14 bases. This CDR3 has 20 residues. Unmatched junction bases numbered 21, after V lost 6 bases and J lost 4 bases. Germline V lookup: CDR1 DFQATT, CDR2 SNEGSKA (reference sequence). The chain's CDR3 is CSACPPPPGLAGVSADTQYF. DNA of the CDR3: TGCAGTGCCTGTCCCCCCCCCCCGGGACTAGCGGGAGTATCGGCAGATACGCAGTATTTT.

Concerning this clonotype itself: The junction and the germline gene differ at one end; a read error may be behind it. The chain's CDR3 is CASRTSGGPYTGEPFF. The CDR3 region has the DNA TGTGCCAGCAGGACTAGCGGGGGGCCGTACACCGGGGAGCCGTTTTTT. The chain couples TRBV11-2 to TRBJ2-2; TRBD2 aligns across 13 bases. CDR1 SGHAT and CDR2 FQNNGV come from the germline V gene. The CDR3 has 16 amino acids. Combining the CDR3 with reference TRBV11-2 and TRBJ2-2 gives the whole variable domain EAGVAQSPRYKIIEKRQSVAFWCNPISGHATLYWYQQILGQGPKLLIQFQNNGVVDDSQLPKDRFSAERLKGVDSTLKIQPAKLEDSAVYLCASRTSGGPYTGEPFFGEGSRLTVL.

The chain links TRBV20-1 to TRBJ2-3, with D tentatively TRBD1 (5 bases). Germline V CDR1 and CDR2: DFQATT, SNEGSKA (reference sequence). The V and J ends lost 4 bases and 4 bases respectively, with 15 bases between them. The CDR3 is made up of 14 amino acids. The CDR3 loop reads CSATHPGRPDTQYF. In DNA form, the CDR3 reads TGCAGTGCTACCCACCCAGGGCGCCCAGATACGCAGTATTTT.

This clonotype has a count of ten or more. The chain carries TRBV28 and TRBJ2-1; possible D gene TRBD2, 5 bases. This CDR3 contains 13 residues. Looked up from germline, CDR1 is MDHEN and CDR2 is SYDVKM. Between the trimmed V and J ends, which lost 6 bases and 6 bases, there was a span of 12 bases. The CDR3 region has the DNA TGTGCCAGCAGCCCTACTAGTGCCAATGAGCAGTTCTTC. Amino acid sequence: CASSPTSANEQFF.

This clonotype was observed a handful of times. The chain has TRBV20-1 and TRBJ1-5; 7 nucleotides match TRBD1. The germline V gene has CDR1 DFQATT and CDR2 SNEGSKA (reference sequence). The CDR3 consists of 17 residues. V was pared by 2 bases and J by 0 bases, with 10 bases of the junction left unmatched. For the CDR3, the DNA is TGCAGTGCTAGATCCCGGACAGGAGTCTATAGCAATCAGCCCCAGCATTTT. This encodes CSARSRTGVYSNQPQHF.

This clonotype was observed at least ten times. The chain couples TRBV12-3 or TRBV12-4 to TRBJ2-3; D is perhaps TRBD1 (6 bases). V lost 3 bases to trimming and J lost 1 base, with 8 bases between them. CDR3 length equals 14 residues. CDR3 bases: TGTGCCAGCAGTTTCTACAGGGGCACAGATACGCAGTATTTT. Translation gives CASSFYRGTDTQYF.

The chain is built from TRBV5-5 and TRBJ2-3, with a possible D match to TRBD1 (6 bases). The CDR3 covers 14 residues. V lost 4 bases to trimming and J lost 6 bases, with 15 bases between them. Germline values: CDR1 SGHKS, CDR2 YYEKEE (reference sequence). The CDR3 sequence is CASSQQGGWDTQYF. The CDR3 region has the DNA TGTGCCAGCAGCCAACAGGGTGGTTGGGATACGCAGTATTTT.

The chain recombines TRBV2 with TRBJ2-7; D is unresolved. The germline V gene has CDR1 SNHLY and CDR2 FYNNEI. The CDR3 is 14 residues long. The V end was cut by 1 base, the J end by 6 bases, with 13 bases between. The CDR3 region is CASSEGSGETEQYF. The CDR3 DNA is TGTGCCAGCAGTGAAGGGTCAGGAGAAACCGAGCAGTACTTC.